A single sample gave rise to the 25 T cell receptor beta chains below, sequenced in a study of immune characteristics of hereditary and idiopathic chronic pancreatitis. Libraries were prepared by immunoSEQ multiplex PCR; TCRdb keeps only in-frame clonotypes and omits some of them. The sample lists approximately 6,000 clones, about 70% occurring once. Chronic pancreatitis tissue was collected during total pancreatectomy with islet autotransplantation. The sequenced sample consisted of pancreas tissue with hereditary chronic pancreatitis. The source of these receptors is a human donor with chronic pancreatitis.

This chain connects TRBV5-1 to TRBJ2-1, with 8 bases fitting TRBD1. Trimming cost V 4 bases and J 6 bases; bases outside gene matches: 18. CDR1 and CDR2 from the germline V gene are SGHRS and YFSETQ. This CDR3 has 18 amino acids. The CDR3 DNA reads TGCGCCAGCAGCCAACTTGGGGTTGGGGACAGGCAGGGCAATGAGCAGTTCTTC. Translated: CASSQLGVGDRQGNEQFF. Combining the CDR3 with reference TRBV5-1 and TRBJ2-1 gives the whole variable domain KAGVTQTPRYLIKTRGQQVTLSCSPISGHRSVSWYQQTPGQGLQFLFEYFSETQRNKGNFPGRFSGRQFSNSRSEMNVSTLELGDSALYLCASSQLGVGDRQGNEQFFGPGTRLTVL.

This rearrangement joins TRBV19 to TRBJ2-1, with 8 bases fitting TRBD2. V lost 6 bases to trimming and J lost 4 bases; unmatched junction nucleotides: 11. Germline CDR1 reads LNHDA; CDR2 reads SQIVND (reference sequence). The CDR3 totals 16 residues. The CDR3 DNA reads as TGTGCCAGTAGGCTAAAGATAGCGGGGCCGTACAATGAGCAGTTCTTC. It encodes CASRLKIAGPYNEQFF.

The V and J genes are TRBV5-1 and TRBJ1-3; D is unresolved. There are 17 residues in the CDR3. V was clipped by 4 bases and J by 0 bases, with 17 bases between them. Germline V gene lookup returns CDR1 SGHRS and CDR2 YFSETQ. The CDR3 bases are TGCGCCAGCAGCGGGTCCCCAGGTGCGAGCTCTGGAAACACCATATATTTT. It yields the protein CASSGSPGASSGNTIYF.

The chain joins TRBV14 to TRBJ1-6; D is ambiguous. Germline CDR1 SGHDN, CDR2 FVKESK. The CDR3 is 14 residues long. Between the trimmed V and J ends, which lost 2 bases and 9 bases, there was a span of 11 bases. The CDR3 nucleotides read TGTGCCAGCAGCCAATCAGAGCTGTTTTCACCCCTCCACTTT. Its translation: CASSQSELFSPLHF.

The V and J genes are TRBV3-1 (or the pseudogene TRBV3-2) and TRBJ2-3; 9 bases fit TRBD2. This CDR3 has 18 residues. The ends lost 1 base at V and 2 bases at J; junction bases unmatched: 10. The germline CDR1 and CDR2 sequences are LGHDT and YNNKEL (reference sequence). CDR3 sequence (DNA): TGTGCCAGCAGCCAAGGCCGATTAGCGGGGGCCTTCACAGATACGCAGTATTTT. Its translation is CASSQGRLAGAFTDTQYF.

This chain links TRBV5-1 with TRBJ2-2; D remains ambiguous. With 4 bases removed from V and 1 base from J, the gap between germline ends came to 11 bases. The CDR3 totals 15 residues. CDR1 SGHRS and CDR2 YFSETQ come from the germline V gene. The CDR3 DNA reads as TGCGCCAGCAGCGAGTTAGGACGGAACACCGGGGAGCTGTTTTTT. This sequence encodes CASSELGRNTGELFF.

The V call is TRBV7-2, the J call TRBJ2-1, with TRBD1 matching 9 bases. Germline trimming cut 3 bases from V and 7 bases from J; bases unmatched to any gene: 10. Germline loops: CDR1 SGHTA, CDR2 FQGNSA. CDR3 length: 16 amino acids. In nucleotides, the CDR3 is TGTGCCAGCAGCTTTCGATTCGGGACAGGGTATAATGAGCAGTTCTTC. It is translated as CASSFRFGTGYNEQFF.

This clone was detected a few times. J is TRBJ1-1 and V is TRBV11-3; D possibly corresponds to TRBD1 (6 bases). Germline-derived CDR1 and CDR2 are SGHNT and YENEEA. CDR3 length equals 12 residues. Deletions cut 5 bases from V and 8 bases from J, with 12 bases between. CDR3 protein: CASSPRGGEAFF. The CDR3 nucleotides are TGTGCCAGCAGCCCCAGGGGCGGCGAAGCTTTCTTT.

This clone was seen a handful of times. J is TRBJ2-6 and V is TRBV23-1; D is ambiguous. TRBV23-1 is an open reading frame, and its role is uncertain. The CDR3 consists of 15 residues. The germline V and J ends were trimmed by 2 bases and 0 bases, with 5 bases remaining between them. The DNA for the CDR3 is TGCGCCAGCAGTCAAACGGTCTCTGGGGCCAACGTCCTGACTTTC. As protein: CASSQTVSGANVLTF.

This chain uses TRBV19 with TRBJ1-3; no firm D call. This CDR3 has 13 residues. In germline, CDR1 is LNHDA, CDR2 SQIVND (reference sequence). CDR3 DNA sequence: TGTGCATGCGAGGACGGCTCTGGAAACACCATATATTTT. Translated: CACEDGSGNTIYF.

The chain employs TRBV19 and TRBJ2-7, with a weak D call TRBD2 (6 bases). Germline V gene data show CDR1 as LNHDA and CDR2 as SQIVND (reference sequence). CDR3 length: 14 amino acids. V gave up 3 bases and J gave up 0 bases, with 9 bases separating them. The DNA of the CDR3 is TGTGCCAGTAGTATCGGGGGTCTCTCCTACGAGCAGTACTTC. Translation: CASSIGGLSYEQYF.

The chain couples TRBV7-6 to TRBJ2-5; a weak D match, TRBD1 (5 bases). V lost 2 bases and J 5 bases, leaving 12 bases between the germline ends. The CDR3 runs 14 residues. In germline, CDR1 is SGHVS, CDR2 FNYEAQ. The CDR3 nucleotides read TGTGCCAGCAGCTTACAGGCAGGGCGCGAGACCCAGTACTTC. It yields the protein CASSLQAGRETQYF.

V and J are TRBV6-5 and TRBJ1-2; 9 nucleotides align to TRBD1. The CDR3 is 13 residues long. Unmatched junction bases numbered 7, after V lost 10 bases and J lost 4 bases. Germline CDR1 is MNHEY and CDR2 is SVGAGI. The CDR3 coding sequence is TGTGCCACCGGGACAGGGAGCTTCTATGGCTACACCTTC. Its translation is CATGTGSFYGYTF.

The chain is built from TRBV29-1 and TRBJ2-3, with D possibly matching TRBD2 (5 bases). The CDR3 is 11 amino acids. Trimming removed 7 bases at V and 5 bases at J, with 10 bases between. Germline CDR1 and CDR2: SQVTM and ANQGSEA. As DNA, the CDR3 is TGCAGCGCCGAGGGTGGAGATACGCAGTATTTT. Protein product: CSAEGGDTQYF.

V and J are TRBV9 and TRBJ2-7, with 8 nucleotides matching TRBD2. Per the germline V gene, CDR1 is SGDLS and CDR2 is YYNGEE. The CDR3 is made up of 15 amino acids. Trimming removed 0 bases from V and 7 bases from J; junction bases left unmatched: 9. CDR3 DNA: TGTGCCAGCAGCGTAGATACAGCGGGGGCCCAAGAGCAGTACTTC. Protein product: CASSVDTAGAQEQYF.

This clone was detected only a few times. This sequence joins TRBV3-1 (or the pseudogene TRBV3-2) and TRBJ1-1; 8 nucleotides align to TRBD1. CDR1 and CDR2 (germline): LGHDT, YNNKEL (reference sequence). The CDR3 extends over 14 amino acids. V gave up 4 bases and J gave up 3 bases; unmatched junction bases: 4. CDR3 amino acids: CASSPGQVDTEAFF. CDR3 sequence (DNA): TGTGCCAGCAGCCCGGGACAGGTCGACACTGAAGCTTTCTTT.

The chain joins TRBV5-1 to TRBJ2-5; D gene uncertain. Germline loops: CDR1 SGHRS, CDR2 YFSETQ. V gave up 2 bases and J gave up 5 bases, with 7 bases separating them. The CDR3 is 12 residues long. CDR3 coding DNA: TGCGCCAGCAGCTTCAATTTGGAGACCCAGTACTTC. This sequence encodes CASSFNLETQYF.

The CDR3 loop is CASSETGGWTEAFF. The DNA for the CDR3 is TGTGCCAGCAGCGAGACAGGGGGCTGGACTGAAGCTTTCTTT. The V call is TRBV9, the J call TRBJ1-1; 10 bases are a match to TRBD1. The CDR3 runs 14 residues. From germline, CDR1 is SGDLS and CDR2 YYNGEE. J gave up 5 bases and V 3 bases, and 4 bases lay outside the gene matches.

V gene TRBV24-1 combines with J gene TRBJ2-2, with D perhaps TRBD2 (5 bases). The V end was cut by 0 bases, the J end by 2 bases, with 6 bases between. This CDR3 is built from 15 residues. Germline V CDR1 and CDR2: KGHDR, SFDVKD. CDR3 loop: CATSDLGSNTGELFF. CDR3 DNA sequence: TGTGCCACCAGTGATTTGGGGAGTAACACCGGGGAGCTGTTTTTT.

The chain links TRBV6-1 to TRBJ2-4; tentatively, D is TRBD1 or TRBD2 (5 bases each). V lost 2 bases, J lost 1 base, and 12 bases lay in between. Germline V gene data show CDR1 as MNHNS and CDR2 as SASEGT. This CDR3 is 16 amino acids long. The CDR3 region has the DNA TGTGCCAGCAGTGAACGGGACCCCTGGGCCAAAAACATTCAGTACTTC. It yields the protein CASSERDPWAKNIQYF.

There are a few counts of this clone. The CDR3 here is CASSLRLLNEQFF. CDR3 sequence (DNA): TGCGCCAGCAGCCTTCGACTCCTCAATGAGCAGTTCTTC. V and J are TRBV4-1 and TRBJ2-1; D gene unclear. The CDR3 spans 13 residues. V shed 4 bases and J shed 6 bases, with 10 bases lying between them. The germline gives CDR1 MGHRA, CDR2 YSYEKL.

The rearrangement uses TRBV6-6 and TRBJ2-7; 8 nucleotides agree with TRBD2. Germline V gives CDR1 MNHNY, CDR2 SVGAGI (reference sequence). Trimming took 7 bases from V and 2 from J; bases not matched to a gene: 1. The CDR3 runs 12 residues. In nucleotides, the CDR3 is TGTGCCAGCACCGGGGGGGCCTACGAGCAGTACTTC. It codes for CASTGGAYEQYF.

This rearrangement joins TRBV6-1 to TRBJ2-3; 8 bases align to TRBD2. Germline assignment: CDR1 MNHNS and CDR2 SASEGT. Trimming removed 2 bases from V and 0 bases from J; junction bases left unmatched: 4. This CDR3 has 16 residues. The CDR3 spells CASSEYGGVSTDTQYF. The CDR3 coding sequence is TGTGCCAGCAGTGAATACGGGGGGGTGAGCACAGATACGCAGTATTTT.

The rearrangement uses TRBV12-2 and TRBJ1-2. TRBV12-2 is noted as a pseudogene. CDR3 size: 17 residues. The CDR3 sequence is CASRLAEIFPKNYGYTF. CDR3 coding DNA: TGTGCAAGTCGCTTAGCGGAGATTTTCCCCAAAAACTATGGCTACACCTTC.

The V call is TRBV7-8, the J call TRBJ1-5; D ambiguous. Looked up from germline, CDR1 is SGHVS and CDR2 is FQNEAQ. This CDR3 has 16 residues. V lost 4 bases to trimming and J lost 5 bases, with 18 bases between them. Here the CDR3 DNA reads TGTGCCAGCAGCTCTAGAGAGTTTGGAGAGGATCAGCCCCAGCATTTT. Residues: CASSSREFGEDQPQHF. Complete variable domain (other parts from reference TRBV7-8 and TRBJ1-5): GAGVSQSPRYKVAKRGQDVALRCDPISGHVSLFWYQQALGQGPEFLTYFQNEAQLDKSGLPSDRFFAERPEGSVSTLKIQRTQQEDSAVYLCASSSREFGEDQPQHFGDGTRLSIL.